This T cell receptor (beta chain) was obtained from a study of T cell responses to AZD1222 COVID-19 vaccine. Study-level background: Analyses pooled second doses at about 4 or about 12 weeks.

The study's findings and limits: Variant regions that are unmutated are reportedly the target of nearly half of spike-specific TCRs. Vaccination with two AZD1222 doses was followed by a rise in Spike-specific TCR breadth and depth.

On this clone itself: Its antigen is unknown.

The method was immunoSEQ multiplex PCR; TCRdb's version includes in-frame clones alone and lacks a portion of them. The sample includes 100,000 to 150,000 clones, approximately 91% seen only once; the top ten take roughly 6.3%. The receptor was isolated from an adult in good health. The starting material was peripheral blood, obtained on day 0 of AZD1222 vaccination.

The DNA for the CDR3 is TGTGCCAGCAGTAAGGAGAACATGAACACTGAAGCTTTCTTT. This encodes CASSKENMNTEAFF. The chain combines TRBV2 with TRBJ1-1; D is unclear. Germline V gene lookup returns CDR1 SNHLY and CDR2 FYNNEI. V lost 5 bases and J lost 0, with 10 bases in between. CDR3 length: 14 residues. The full variable domain, its missing parts supplied by reference TRBV2 and TRBJ1-1, is EPEVTQTPSHQVTQMGQEVILRCVPISNHLYFYWYRQILGQKVEFLVSFYNNEISEKSEIFDDQFSVERPDGSNFTLKIRSTKLEDSAMYFCASSKENMNTEAFFGQGTRLTVV.